One and the same sample provided the 26 T cell receptor beta chains below, sequenced in a study of OX40 agonist ivuxolimab in advanced cancers. The protocol was immunoSEQ multiplex PCR, while the TCRdb copy is restricted to in-frame clones and leaves out a portion. The data contain under 100,000 clones, less than 95% of them singletons. The sample here was CD4+ or CD8+ T cells sorted from blood, taken in a trial of the OX40 agonist ivuxolimab. The source of these receptors is an adult with an advanced solid tumor such as melanoma, head and neck, liver or kidney cancer.

The V and J genes are TRBV9 and TRBJ2-7, with 7 bases fitting TRBD2. This CDR3 has 14 residues. V dropped 0 bases and J dropped 5; count of bases not matched to a gene: 5. Germline lookup yields CDR1 SGDLS and CDR2 YYNGEE. DNA for the CDR3: TGTGCCAGCAGCGTAGGTGGAGGGAGGGACGAGCAGTACTTC. It yields the protein CASSVGGGRDEQYF.

The V and J genes are TRBV13 and TRBJ2-2; 9 bases match TRBD1. The germline V gene encodes CDR1 PRHDT and CDR2 FYEKMQ (reference sequence). J lost 5 bases, V lost 4 bases, and 11 bases had no gene match. This CDR3 comprises 17 residues. This CDR3 is CASSYPEGQGVTGELFF. The CDR3 DNA sequence: TGTGCCAGCAGCTATCCGGAGGGACAGGGAGTGACCGGGGAGCTGTTTTTT.

The rearrangement uses TRBV4-1 and TRBJ2-5, with D unclear. V lost 3 bases and J lost 2, with 13 bases in between. Per the germline V gene, CDR1 is MGHRA and CDR2 is YSYEKL. This CDR3 has 15 amino acids. This CDR3 reads CASSHATASQETQYF. DNA of the CDR3: TGCGCCAGCAGCCATGCTACGGCCAGTCAAGAGACCCAGTACTTC.

This chain joins TRBV9 and TRBJ1-4; D perhaps matches TRBD1 (5 bases). The V end lost 1 base, the J end lost 7 bases, and 14 bases lay between the germline ends. The CDR3 length is 15 residues. The germline CDR1 and CDR2 sequences are SGDLS and YYNGEE. The DNA of the CDR3 is TGTGCCAGCAGCGTATCTTTGGGGGAGAGTGAAAAACTGTTTTTT. It yields the protein CASSVSLGESEKLFF.

The genes are TRBV11-2 and TRBJ2-3, with D perhaps matching TRBD2 (5 bases). The germline V gene has CDR1 SGHAT and CDR2 FQNNGV. V was pared by 5 bases and J by 6 bases, with 15 bases between. This CDR3 has 14 residues. CDR3 residues: CASSEGYGRDTQYF. DNA for the CDR3: TGTGCCAGCAGCGAGGGTTACGGAAGGGATACGCAGTATTTT.

The gene calls are TRBV6-1 and TRBJ1-6; weak D call: TRBD1 (5 bases). CDR1 is MNHNS, CDR2 SASEGT, per germline. This CDR3 has 15 amino acids. V lost 7 bases to trimming and J lost 7 bases, with 17 bases between them. The CDR3 coding sequence is TGTGCCAGCACCGCCCGGGGGGGTACGAATTCACCCCTCCACTTT. It translates to CASTARGGTNSPLHF.

The V gene is TRBV15, the J gene TRBJ1-5, with D tentatively TRBD1 (5 bases). The germline CDR1 and CDR2 sequences are LNHNV and YYDKDF (reference sequence). This CDR3 is 14 amino acids long. V lost 4 bases and J 0 bases, leaving 7 bases between the germline ends. For the CDR3, the DNA is TGTGCCACCAGCACCGGGGCTAGCAATCAGCCCCAGCATTTT. It encodes CATSTGASNQPQHF.

The chain links TRBV14 to TRBJ1-2; D not resolved. Trimming left V 3 bases short and J 4 bases short, with 6 bases between. The CDR3 sequence is 12 residues long. Germline CDR1 reads SGHDN; CDR2 reads FVKESK. The chain's CDR3 is CASSQVFYGYTF. In DNA, the CDR3 is TGTGCCAGCAGCCAGGTGTTCTATGGCTACACCTTC.

The J gene is TRBJ2-7, the V gene TRBV28; possible D gene TRBD1, 6 bases. V lost 5 bases to trimming and J lost 2 bases, with 13 bases between them. The CDR3 runs to 14 residues. Germline CDR1 reads MDHEN; CDR2 reads SYDVKM. The DNA of the CDR3 is TGTGCCAGCAGTCCGGTGGGGGCTACCTACGAGCAGTACTTC. As protein: CASSPVGATYEQYF.

The chain employs TRBV5-6 and TRBJ1-1; TRBD1 aligns across 9 bases. The CDR3 consists of 14 residues. Germline V gene lookup returns CDR1 SGHDT and CDR2 YYEEEE. V was clipped by 5 bases and J by 5 bases; unmatched bases: 7. The CDR3 nucleotides read TGTGCCAGCAGGGCCGGGACAGGGTTTACTGAAGCTTTCTTT. It translates to CASRAGTGFTEAFF.

This chain links TRBV12-5 with TRBJ2-1; D is uncertain. The CDR3 runs 13 residues. Trimming pared 2 bases from V and 3 bases from J, leaving 5 bases between. Germline CDR1 and CDR2: LGHNT and FRNRAP. The CDR3 bases are TGTGCTAGTGGTTTGCCTAACTACAATGAGCAGTTCTTC. Protein: CASGLPNYNEQFF.

The chain uses TRBV28 and TRBJ2-7; 7 positions match TRBD1. Germline V CDR1 and CDR2: MDHEN, SYDVKM. This CDR3 contains 17 residues. V shed 4 bases, J shed 3 bases, and the junction held 15 bases outside the gene matches. The CDR3 region is CASSSTHGQGVVYEQYF. CDR3 sequence (DNA): TGTGCCAGCAGTTCCACCCATGGGCAGGGGGTCGTCTACGAGCAGTACTTC.

The chain is built from TRBV11-3 and TRBJ2-7; 10 bases agree with TRBD1. The junction had 3 bases not matched to a gene; V was cut back by 5 bases and J by 5 bases. The germline CDR1 and CDR2 sequences are SGHNT and YENEEA. The CDR3 is 13 amino acids. For the CDR3, the DNA is TGTGCCAGCAGCCTAGGGACAGGGGACGAGCAGTACTTC. This translates into CASSLGTGDEQYF.

V and J are TRBV5-6 and TRBJ1-3; the D is unclear. The germline V gene encodes CDR1 SGHDT and CDR2 YYEEEE. The ends were cut back, 0 bases at V and 2 bases at J, with 6 bases in the middle. The CDR3 has 14 residues. CDR3 DNA sequence: TGTGCCAGCAGCTTGGAAGAAACTGGAAACACCATATATTTT. This gives the protein CASSLEETGNTIYF.

The rearrangement joins TRBV13 to TRBJ1-4; D gene unclear. V lost 1 base and J lost 5, with 8 bases in between. Germline CDR1 and CDR2: PRHDT and FYEKMQ (reference sequence). The length of the CDR3 is 14 residues. CDR3 loop: CASSLEGNNEKLFF. CDR3 nucleotide sequence: TGTGCCAGCAGCTTAGAGGGCAACAATGAAAAACTGTTTTTT.

This clone was picked up one time. The V call is TRBV27, the J call TRBJ2-7, with D hard to call. V lost 2 bases and J 0 bases, leaving 8 bases between the germline ends. This CDR3 has 14 residues. Per the germline V gene, CDR1 is MNHEY and CDR2 is SMNVEV (reference sequence). As DNA, the CDR3 is TGTGCCAGCAGTTTACCCCTCGACTCCTACGAGCAGTACTTC. Its protein is CASSLPLDSYEQYF.

The chain uses TRBV6-1 and TRBJ1-6; 9 nucleotides align to TRBD1. Germline V gene sequence: CDR1 MNHNS, CDR2 SASEGT. The CDR3 length is 16 residues. V gave up 1 base and J gave up 9 bases; unmatched junction bases: 7. The DNA of the CDR3 is TGTGCCAGCAGTGAAGGTGAACAGGGGGCAGGTTCACCCCTCCACTTT. Protein product: CASSEGEQGAGSPLHF.

The J gene is TRBJ1-4, the V gene TRBV7-2; 7 bases are a match to TRBD1. CDR3 length: 14 amino acids. Germline trimming cut 2 bases from V and 8 bases from J; bases unmatched to any gene: 5. Per the germline V gene, CDR1 is SGHTA and CDR2 is FQGNSA. Here the CDR3 reads CASSLIQGWEKLFF. Written as DNA, the CDR3 is TGTGCCAGCAGCTTAATACAGGGGTGGGAAAAACTGTTTTTT.

The chain combines TRBV15 with TRBJ2-7, with TRBD1 as a possible D gene (5 bases). Trimming pared 4 bases from V and 3 bases from J, leaving 10 bases between. The V gene's germline CDR1 is LNHNV and CDR2 YYDKDF (reference sequence). This CDR3 region has 13 residues. The CDR3 reads CATSKTVLYEQYF. The CDR3 nucleotides are TGTGCCACCAGCAAGACAGTTCTCTACGAGCAGTACTTC.

V usage is TRBV27 and J usage is TRBJ1-2; the match to TRBD1 covers 8 bases. Germline V gives CDR1 MNHEY, CDR2 SMNVEV (reference sequence). The CDR3 consists of 14 residues. V was pared by 8 bases and J by 4 bases, with 9 bases of the junction left unmatched. The CDR3 loop reads CASSTGVLGYGYTF. CDR3 DNA sequence: TGTGCCAGCTCGACAGGGGTACTAGGCTATGGCTACACCTTC.

Worth noting for this clone: Other DNA sequences from this sample encode an identical CDR3 as well. The chain has TRBV4-1 and TRBJ2-1; no firm D call. CDR1 MGHRA and CDR2 YSYEKL come from the germline V gene. With 1 base removed from V and 4 bases from J, the gap between germline ends came to 2 bases. The length of the CDR3 is 12 residues. Written as DNA, the CDR3 is TGCGCCAGCAGCCAAGGTTACAATGAGCAGTTCTTC. Translation: CASSQGYNEQFF.

This clone appeared once. The chain joins TRBV2 to TRBJ2-3; D uncertain. The length of the CDR3 is 13 residues. The germline CDR1 and CDR2 sequences are SNHLY and FYNNEI. The V end lost 8 bases, the J end lost 4 bases, and 13 bases lay between the germline ends. CDR3 sequence reads: CASPKAEADTQYF. CDR3 DNA: TGTGCCAGCCCCAAAGCCGAAGCAGATACGCAGTATTTT.

The chain joins TRBV25-1 to TRBJ2-3, with a weak D call TRBD1 (5 bases). Deletions cut 2 bases from V and 4 bases from J, with 7 bases between. The CDR3 covers 13 residues. Germline CDR1 MGHDK, CDR2 SYGVNS. The CDR3 nucleotides read TGTGCCAGCAGTGAAGGGGCGGCAGATACGCAGTATTTT. Translating it yields CASSEGAADTQYF.

This clone was found a few times. V and J are TRBV27 and TRBJ1-1; D call uncertain. V shed 5 bases and J shed 4 bases, with 11 bases lying between them. The CDR3 totals 13 residues. Per germline, CDR1 MNHEY and CDR2 SMNVEV (reference sequence). The CDR3 region has the DNA TGTGCCAGCAGTCCCCGGCGGGGCACTGAAGCTTTCTTT. Translated, it gives CASSPRRGTEAFF.

The rearrangement joins TRBV9 to TRBJ1-6; 10 bases map to TRBD1. CDR3 size: 15 residues. Germline V lookup: CDR1 SGDLS, CDR2 YYNGEE. V lost 0 bases and J lost 10; bases outside the gene matches: 4. DNA of the CDR3: TGTGCCAGCAGCGTAGGGGACAGGGGAGGATCACCCCTCCACTTT. The encoded protein is CASSVGDRGGSPLHF.

This clone showed up just once. The V call is TRBV11-2, the J call TRBJ1-2; D is unclear. The CDR3 loop spans 14 amino acids. Trimming removed 1 base from V and 4 bases from J, with 10 bases in between. Germline values: CDR1 SGHAT, CDR2 FQNNGV. CDR3 in amino acids: CASSLAPEVYGYTF. The DNA of the CDR3 is TGTGCCAGCAGCTTAGCCCCCGAAGTCTATGGCTACACCTTC.